What follows are 11 T cell receptor beta chains derived from one specimen sequenced in a study of OX40 agonist ivuxolimab in advanced cancers. Using immunoSEQ multiplex PCR, the repertoire was profiled, and TCRdb retains in-frame clones only, with some absent. The table shows 40,000 to 45,000 clones, with 82% occurring only once. This sample comprised CD4+ or CD8+ T cells sorted from blood, obtained in a trial of the OX40 agonist ivuxolimab. Receptor source: an adult with an advanced solid tumor such as melanoma, head and neck, liver or kidney cancer.

The V call is TRBV6-6, the J call TRBJ2-1, with 9 bases identical to TRBD2. Losses at the gene ends were 2 bases for V and 4 bases for J; bases not matched to a gene: 3. This CDR3 is 15 amino acids long. Germline V gene sequence: CDR1 MNHNY, CDR2 SVGAGI (reference sequence). As DNA, the CDR3 is TGTGCCAGCAGTTACGCGGCGGGAGGGTACAATGAGCAGTTCTTC. Its translation: CASSYAAGGYNEQFF.

This chain links TRBV14 with TRBJ1-4, with no clear D. CDR1 SGHDN and CDR2 FVKESK come from the germline V gene. V was shortened by 4 bases and J by 0 bases, with 9 bases between the two germline ends. The CDR3 covers 15 residues. Written as DNA, the CDR3 is TGTGCCAGCAGCCCGGGCGGCGCAACTAATGAAAAACTGTTTTTT. This codes for CASSPGGATNEKLFF. Complete variable domain (other parts from reference TRBV14 and TRBJ1-4): EAGVTQFPSHSVIEKGQTVTLRCDPISGHDNLYWYRRVMGKEIKFLLHFVKESKQDESGMPNNRFLAERTGGTYSTLKVQPAELEDSGVYFCASSPGGATNEKLFFGSGTQLSVL.

The V gene is TRBV7-8, the J gene TRBJ2-7; 8 nucleotides line up with TRBD2. J gave up 2 bases and V 3 bases, and 3 bases lay outside the gene matches. The CDR3 contains 14 residues. Germline CDR1 SGHVS, CDR2 FQNEAQ. CDR3: CASSFTSGPYEQYF. The DNA for the CDR3 is TGTGCCAGCAGCTTCACTAGCGGCCCCTACGAGCAGTACTTC.

This clone was detected once. The CDR3 nucleotides read TGTGCCAGCAGCTACCTCCCCACGAACACTGAAGCTTTCTTT. It yields the protein CASSYLPTNTEAFF. This chain joins TRBV7-2 and TRBJ1-1; no definite D call. V dropped 4 bases and J dropped 1 base, with 10 bases sitting between them. CDR1 is SGHTA and CDR2 is FQGNSA in the germline V gene. The CDR3 is 14 amino acids.

The V gene is TRBV2, the J gene TRBJ1-1; no clear D gene. Germline values: CDR1 SNHLY, CDR2 FYNNEI. The CDR3 is 13 residues long. The germline V and J ends were trimmed by 4 bases and 0 bases, with 6 bases remaining between them. CDR3 nucleotide sequence: TGTGCCAGCAGTGTACTGATGAACACTGAAGCTTTCTTT. The encoded protein is CASSVLMNTEAFF.

This clone was found a few times. This chain joins TRBV23-1 and TRBJ2-2, with unresolved D. TRBV23-1 belongs to the ORF category, with a function that is uncertain. The germline V and J ends were trimmed by 2 bases and 6 bases, with 16 bases remaining between them. CDR3 length: 16 residues. The CDR3 reads CASSQVCQVWAGELFF. DNA of the CDR3: TGCGCCAGCAGTCAAGTTTGCCAGGTATGGGCCGGGGAGCTGTTTTTT.

This clone was counted between two and nine times. This rearrangement joins TRBV4-1 to TRBJ1-1, with D tentatively TRBD1 (6 bases). Germline V gives CDR1 MGHRA, CDR2 YSYEKL. CDR3 size: 13 residues. V lost 1 base, J lost 4 bases, and 7 bases lay in between. CDR3 coding DNA: TGCGCCAGCAGCCAAGGGGGGCTCACTGAAGCTTTCTTT. It codes for CASSQGGLTEAFF.

The chain joins TRBV6-4 to TRBJ2-1; 12 bases fit TRBD1. The CDR3 is made up of 15 amino acids. CDR1 and CDR2 from the germline V gene are MRHNA and SNTAGT. The V segment lost 2 bases and the J segment 6 bases; nucleotides outside the gene matches: 2. The CDR3 DNA sequence: TGTGCCAGCAGTGACGGGACAGGGGGCGGCAATGAGCAGTTCTTC. This sequence encodes CASSDGTGGGNEQFF.

The chain has TRBV5-1 and TRBJ2-1; 14 bases map to TRBD2. The junction had 10 bases not matched to a gene; V was cut back by 4 bases and J by 4 bases. CDR3 length: 18 residues. Germline loops: CDR1 SGHRS, CDR2 YFSETQ. The chain's CDR3 is CASSLRTSGGSPYNEQFF. The CDR3 DNA reads as TGCGCCAGCAGCCTAAGGACTAGCGGGGGGTCCCCGTACAATGAGCAGTTCTTC.

The chain joins TRBV10-3 to TRBJ1-1; tentative D call: TRBD1 (5 bases). The CDR3 spans 11 residues. The germline V gene has CDR1 ENHRY and CDR2 SYGVKD. V was cut by 6 bases and J by 8 bases, with 10 bases left in between. CDR3 nucleotide sequence: TGTGCCATCAGGGGGGAATCCGAAGCTTTCTTT. Translated: CAIRGESEAFF.

This clone was detected a few times. The V and J genes are TRBV7-9 and TRBJ2-7; 11 bases are a match to TRBD1. Germline CDR1 and CDR2: SEHNR and FQNEAQ (reference sequence). The V gene end was trimmed by 2 bases and the J gene end by 4 bases; junction bases not matched to a gene: 4. The length of the CDR3 is 15 residues. The CDR3 DNA is TGTGCCAGCAGCTTAACGGACAGGGGGCGTTACGAGCAGTACTTC. This codes for CASSLTDRGRYEQYF.